This record covers a single TCR beta chain. Antigen unknown. These data are taken from a study of radiotherapy plus CTLA-4 blockade in lung cancer. For the study at large: Disease control was achieved by about 29% of patients, and objective responses by 18%. Study-level points and caveats: It was early blood T cell clone dynamics, with interferon-beta, that reportedly best predicted response. In blood, after radiotherapy plus ipilimumab, tumor-derived TCR clones expanded.

Clones were sequenced by immunoSEQ multiplex PCR, and TCRdb holds only the in-frame ones, with some missing. Of over 50,000 clones detected, over 75% appear once; the ten largest clones hold 16%. This CDR3 contains 15 residues. The V gene's germline CDR1 is MNHEY and CDR2 SMNVEV (reference sequence). V lost 10 bases and J 1 base, leaving 17 bases between the germline ends. The V and J genes are TRBV27 and TRBJ2-1; tentative D call: TRBD2 (5 bases). The input for sequencing was peripheral blood, taken from a patient treated with radiotherapy plus ipilimumab. The receptor was isolated from a human donor with non-small cell lung cancer who had a complete response to radiotherapy plus ipilimumab. The CDR3 is CATKMRETSYNEQFF. CDR3 nucleotides: TGTGCCACCAAAATGAGGGAAACTTCCTACAATGAGCAGTTCTTC.